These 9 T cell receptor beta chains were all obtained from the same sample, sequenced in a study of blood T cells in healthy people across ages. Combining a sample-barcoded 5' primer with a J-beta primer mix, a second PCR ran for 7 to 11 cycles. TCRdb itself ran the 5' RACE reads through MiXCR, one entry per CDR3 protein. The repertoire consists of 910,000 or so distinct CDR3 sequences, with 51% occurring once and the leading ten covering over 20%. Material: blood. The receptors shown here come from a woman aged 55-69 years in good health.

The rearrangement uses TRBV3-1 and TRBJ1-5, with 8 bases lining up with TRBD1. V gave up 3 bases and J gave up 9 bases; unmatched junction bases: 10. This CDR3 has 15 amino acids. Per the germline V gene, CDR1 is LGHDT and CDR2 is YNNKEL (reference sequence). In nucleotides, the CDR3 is TGTGCCAGCAGCCACGGACAGGGCTGGGGCCGGCCCCAGCATTTT. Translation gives CASSHGQGWGRPQHF.

CDR3: CASSSQWSTQETQYF. CDR3 sequence (DNA): TGTGCCAGCTCAAGCCAGTGGAGCACCCAAGAGACCCAGTACTTC. The chain links TRBV18 to TRBJ2-5; D is unresolved. V shed 5 bases and J shed 1 base, with 14 bases lying between them. The germline CDR1 and CDR2 sequences are KGHSH and LQKENI. There are 15 residues in the CDR3.

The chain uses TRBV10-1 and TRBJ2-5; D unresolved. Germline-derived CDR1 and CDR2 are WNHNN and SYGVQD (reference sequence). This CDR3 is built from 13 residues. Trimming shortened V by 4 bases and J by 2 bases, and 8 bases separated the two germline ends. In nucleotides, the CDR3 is TGCGCCAGCAGTGGCAGCTTTCAAGAGACCCAGTACTTC. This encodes CASSGSFQETQYF.

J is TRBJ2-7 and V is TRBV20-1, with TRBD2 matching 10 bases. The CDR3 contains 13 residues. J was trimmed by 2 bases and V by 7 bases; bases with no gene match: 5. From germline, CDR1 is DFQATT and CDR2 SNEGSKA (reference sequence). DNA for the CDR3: TGCAGTGTCGGACTAGCGGTGACCTACGAGCAGTACTTC. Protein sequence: CSVGLAVTYEQYF.

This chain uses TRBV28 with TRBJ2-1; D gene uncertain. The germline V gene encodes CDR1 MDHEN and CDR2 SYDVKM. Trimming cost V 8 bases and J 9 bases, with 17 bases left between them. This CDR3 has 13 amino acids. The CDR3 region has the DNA TGTGCCAGCGGACCTTCTTATTATAGTGAGCAGTTCTTC. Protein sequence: CASGPSYYSEQFF.

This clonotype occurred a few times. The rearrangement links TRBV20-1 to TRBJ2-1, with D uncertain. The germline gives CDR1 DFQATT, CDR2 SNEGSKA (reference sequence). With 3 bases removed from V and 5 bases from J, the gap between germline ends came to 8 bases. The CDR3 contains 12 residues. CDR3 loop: CSASLNHNEQFF. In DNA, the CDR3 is TGCAGTGCTAGTCTGAACCACAATGAGCAGTTCTTC.

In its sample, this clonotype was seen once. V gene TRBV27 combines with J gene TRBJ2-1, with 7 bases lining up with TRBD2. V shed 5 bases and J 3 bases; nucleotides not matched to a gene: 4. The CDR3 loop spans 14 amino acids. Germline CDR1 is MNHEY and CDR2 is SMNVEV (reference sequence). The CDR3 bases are TGTGCCAGCAGTCCAAGGGACTACTACAATGAGCAGTTCTTC. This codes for CASSPRDYYNEQFF.

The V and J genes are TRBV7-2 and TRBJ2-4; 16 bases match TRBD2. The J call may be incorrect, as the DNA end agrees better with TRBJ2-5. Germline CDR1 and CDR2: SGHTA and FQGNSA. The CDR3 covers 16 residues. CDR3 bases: TGTGCCAGCAGCCCGGGACTAGCGGGAGGGGCCGAGACCCAGTACTTC. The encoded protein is CASSPGLAGGAETQYF.

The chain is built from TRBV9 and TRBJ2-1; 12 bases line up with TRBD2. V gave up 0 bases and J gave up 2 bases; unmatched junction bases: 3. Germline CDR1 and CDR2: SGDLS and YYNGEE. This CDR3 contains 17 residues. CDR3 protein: CASSVETSGSPYNEQFF. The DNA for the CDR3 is TGTGCCAGCAGCGTAGAGACTAGCGGGAGCCCCTACAATGAGCAGTTCTTC.